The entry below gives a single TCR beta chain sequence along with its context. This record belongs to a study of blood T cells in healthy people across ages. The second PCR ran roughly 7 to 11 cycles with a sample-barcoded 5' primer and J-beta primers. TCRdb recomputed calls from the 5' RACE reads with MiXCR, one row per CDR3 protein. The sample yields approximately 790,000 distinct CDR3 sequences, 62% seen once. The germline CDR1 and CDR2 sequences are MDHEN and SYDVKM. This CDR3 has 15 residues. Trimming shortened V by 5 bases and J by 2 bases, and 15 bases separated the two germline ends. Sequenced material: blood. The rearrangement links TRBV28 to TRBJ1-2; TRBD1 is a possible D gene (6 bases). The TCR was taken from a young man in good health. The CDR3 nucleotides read TGTGCCAGCAGTGAAATGGACAGAGGGAACTATGGCTACACCTTC. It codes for CASSEMDRGNYGYTF.